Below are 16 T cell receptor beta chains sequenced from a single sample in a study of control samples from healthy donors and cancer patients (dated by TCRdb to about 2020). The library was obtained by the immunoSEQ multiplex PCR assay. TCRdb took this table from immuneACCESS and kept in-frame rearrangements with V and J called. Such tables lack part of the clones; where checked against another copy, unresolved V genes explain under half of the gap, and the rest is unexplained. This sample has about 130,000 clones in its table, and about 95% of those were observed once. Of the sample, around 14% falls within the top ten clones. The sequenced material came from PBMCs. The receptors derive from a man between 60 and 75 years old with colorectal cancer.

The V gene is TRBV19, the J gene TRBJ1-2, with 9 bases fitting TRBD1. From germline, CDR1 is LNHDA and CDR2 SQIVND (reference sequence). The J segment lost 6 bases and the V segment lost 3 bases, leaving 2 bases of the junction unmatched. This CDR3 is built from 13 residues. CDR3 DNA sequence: TGTGCCAGTAGTATCACAGGGGGCGATGGCTACACCTTC. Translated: CASSITGGDGYTF.

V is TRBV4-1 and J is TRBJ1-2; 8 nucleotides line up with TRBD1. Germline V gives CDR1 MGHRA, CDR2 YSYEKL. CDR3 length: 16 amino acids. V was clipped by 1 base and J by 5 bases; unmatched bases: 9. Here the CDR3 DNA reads TGCGCCAGCAGCCAAGGACAGGGGCTCGGGGGGTATGGCTACACCTTC. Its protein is CASSQGQGLGGYGYTF.

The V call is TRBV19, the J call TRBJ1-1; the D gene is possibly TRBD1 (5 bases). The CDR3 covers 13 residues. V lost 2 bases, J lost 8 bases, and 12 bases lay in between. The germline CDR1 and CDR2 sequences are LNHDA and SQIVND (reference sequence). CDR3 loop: CASSIQGLVEAFF. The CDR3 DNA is TGTGCCAGTAGTATACAGGGATTAGTCGAAGCTTTCTTT.

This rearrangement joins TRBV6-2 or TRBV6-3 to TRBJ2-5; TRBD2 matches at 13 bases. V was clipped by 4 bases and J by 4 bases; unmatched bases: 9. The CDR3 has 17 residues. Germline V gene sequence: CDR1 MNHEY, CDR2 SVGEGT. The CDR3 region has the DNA TGTGCCAGCAGTTCCGACCGACTAGCGGGGGGTAGAGAGACCCAGTACTTC. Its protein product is CASSSDRLAGGRETQYF.

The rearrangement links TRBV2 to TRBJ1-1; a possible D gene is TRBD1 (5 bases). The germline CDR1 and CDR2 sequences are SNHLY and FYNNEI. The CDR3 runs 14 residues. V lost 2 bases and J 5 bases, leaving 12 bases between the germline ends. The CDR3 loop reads CASSETVGGTEAFF. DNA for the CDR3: TGTGCCAGCAGTGAAACCGTGGGGGGGACTGAAGCTTTCTTT. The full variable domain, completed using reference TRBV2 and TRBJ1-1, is EPEVTQTPSHQVTQMGQEVILRCVPISNHLYFYWYRQILGQKVEFLVSFYNNEISEKSEIFDDQFSVERPDGSNFTLKIRSTKLEDSAMYFCASSETVGGTEAFFGQGTRLTVV.

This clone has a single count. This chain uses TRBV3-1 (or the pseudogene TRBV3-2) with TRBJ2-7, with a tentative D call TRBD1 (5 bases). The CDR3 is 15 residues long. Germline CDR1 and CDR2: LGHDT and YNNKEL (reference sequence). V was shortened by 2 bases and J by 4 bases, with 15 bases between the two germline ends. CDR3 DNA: TGTGCCAGCAGCCAATCGGCAGGGTCCAGATACGAGCAGTACTTC. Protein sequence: CASSQSAGSRYEQYF.

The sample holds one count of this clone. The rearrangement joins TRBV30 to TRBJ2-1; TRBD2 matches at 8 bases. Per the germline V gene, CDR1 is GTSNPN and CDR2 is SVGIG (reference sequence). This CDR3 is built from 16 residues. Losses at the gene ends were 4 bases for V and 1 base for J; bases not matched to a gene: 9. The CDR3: CAWNPPPGGSYNEQFF. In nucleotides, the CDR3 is TGTGCCTGGAATCCCCCCCCGGGGGGGTCCTACAATGAGCAGTTCTTC.

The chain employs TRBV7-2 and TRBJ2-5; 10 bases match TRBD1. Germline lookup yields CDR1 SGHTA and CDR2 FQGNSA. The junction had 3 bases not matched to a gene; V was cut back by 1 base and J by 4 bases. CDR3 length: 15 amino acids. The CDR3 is CASSLETGGGETQYF. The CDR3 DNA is TGTGCCAGCAGCTTAGAGACAGGGGGCGGAGAGACCCAGTACTTC.

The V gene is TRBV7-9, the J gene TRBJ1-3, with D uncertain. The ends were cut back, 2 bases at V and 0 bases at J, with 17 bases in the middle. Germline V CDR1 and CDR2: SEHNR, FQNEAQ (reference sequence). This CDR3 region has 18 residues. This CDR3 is CASSLPLPGLSSGNTIYF. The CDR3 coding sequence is TGTGCCAGCAGCTTACCTCTCCCAGGACTGAGCTCTGGAAACACCATATATTTT.

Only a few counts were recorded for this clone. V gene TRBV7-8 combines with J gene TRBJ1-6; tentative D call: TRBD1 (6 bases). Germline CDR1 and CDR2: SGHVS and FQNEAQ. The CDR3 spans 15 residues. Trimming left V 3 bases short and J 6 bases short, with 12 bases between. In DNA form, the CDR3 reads TGTGCCAGCAGCTTTGGACAGCCACCTAATTCACCCCTCCACTTT. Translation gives CASSFGQPPNSPLHF.

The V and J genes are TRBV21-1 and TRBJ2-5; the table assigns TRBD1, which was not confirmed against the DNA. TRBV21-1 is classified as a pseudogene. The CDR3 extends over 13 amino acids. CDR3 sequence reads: CAGWAGGVMTQYF. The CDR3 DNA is TGTGCCGGCTGGGCAGGGGGCGTGATGACCCAGTACTTC.

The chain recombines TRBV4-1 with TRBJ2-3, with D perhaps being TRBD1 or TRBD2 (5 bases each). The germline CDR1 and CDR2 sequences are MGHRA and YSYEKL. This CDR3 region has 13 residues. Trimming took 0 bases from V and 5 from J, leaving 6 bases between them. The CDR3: CASSQERGDTQYF. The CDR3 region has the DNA TGCGCCAGCAGCCAAGAGAGGGGAGATACGCAGTATTTT.

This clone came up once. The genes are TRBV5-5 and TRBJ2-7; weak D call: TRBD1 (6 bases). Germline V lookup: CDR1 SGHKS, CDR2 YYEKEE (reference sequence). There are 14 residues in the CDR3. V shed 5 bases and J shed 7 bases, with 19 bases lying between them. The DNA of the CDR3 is TGTGCCAGCAGTCACCGGGACAAAGTACGTGAGCAGTACTTC. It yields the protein CASSHRDKVREQYF.

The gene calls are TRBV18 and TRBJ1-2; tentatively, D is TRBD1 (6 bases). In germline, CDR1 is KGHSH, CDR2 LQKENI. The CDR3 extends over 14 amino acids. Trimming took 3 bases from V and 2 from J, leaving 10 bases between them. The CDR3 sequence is CASSPRDINYGYTF. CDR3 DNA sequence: TGTGCCAGCTCACCTCGGGACATAAACTATGGCTACACCTTC.

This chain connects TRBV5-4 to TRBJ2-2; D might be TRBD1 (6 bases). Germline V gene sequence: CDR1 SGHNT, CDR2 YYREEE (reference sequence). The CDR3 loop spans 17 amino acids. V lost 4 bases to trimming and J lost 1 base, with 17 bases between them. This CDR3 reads CASSPMTGGRNTGELFF. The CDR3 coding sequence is TGTGCCAGCAGCCCCATGACTGGGGGCAGGAACACCGGGGAGCTGTTTTTT.

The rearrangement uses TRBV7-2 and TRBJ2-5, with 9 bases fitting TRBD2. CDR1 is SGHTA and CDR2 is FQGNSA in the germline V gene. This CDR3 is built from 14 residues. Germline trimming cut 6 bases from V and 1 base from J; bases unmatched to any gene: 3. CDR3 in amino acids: CASSVSGGQETQYF. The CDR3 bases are TGTGCCAGCAGTGTTAGCGGGGGCCAAGAGACCCAGTACTTC.